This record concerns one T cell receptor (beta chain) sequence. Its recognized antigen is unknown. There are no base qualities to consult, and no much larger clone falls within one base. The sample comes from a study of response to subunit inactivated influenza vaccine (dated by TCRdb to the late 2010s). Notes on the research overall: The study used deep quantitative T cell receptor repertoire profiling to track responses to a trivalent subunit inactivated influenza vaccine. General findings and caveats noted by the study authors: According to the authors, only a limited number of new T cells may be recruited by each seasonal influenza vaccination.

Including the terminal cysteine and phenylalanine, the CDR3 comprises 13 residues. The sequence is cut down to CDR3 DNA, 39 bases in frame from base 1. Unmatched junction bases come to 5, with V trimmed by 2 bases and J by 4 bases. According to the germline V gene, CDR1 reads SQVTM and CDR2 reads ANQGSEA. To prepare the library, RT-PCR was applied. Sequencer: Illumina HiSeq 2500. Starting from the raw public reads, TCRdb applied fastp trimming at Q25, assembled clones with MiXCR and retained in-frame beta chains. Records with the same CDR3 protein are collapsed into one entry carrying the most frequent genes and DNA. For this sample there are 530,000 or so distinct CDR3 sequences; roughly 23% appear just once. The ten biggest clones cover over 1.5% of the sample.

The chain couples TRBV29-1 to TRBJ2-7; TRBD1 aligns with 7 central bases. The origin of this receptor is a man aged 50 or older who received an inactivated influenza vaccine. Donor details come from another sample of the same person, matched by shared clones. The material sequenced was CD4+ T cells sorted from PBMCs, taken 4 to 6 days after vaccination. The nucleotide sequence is TGCAGCGTTGAAACCGCAGGGGGTTACGAGCAGTACTTC. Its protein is CSVETAGGYEQYF.